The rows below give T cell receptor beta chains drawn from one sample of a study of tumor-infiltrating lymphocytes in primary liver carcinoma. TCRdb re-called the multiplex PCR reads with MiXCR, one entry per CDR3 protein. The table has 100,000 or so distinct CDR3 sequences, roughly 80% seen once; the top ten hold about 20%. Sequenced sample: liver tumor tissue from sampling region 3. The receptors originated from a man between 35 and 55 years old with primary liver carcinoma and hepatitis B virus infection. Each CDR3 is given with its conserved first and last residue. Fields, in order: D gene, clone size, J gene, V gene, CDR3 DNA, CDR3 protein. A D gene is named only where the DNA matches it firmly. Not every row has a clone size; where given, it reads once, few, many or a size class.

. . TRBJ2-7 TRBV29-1 TGTAGCGCCCTTATTCAGGGTCACCACGAGCAGTACTTC CSALIQGHHEQYF
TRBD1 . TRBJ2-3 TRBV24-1 TGTACCACTAGCCGGGACAGGGGCACAGATACGCAGTATTTT CTTSRDRGTDTQYF
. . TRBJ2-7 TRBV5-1 TGCACCAGCAGCTTGGATCGTGGTAGCGTGAGATTCCTCCCCGAGCAGTACTTC CTSSLDRGSVRFLPEQYF
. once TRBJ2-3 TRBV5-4 TGTGCCAGCGGCTCTTTGGGGAGTACGCAGTATTTT CASGSLGSTQYF
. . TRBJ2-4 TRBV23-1 TGCGCCAGCAGTCAACCCCGCGCCATTCAGTACTTC CASSQPRAIQYF
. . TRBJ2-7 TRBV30 TGTGTCTGGAGAGGATGGTTCAGCGCCTACGAGCAGTACTTC CVWRGWFSAYEQYF
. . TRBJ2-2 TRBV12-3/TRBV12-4 TGTACCAGCATGGAGACAGCGAACACCGGGGAGCTGCTTTTT CTSMETANTGELLF
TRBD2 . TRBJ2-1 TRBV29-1 TGCAGCGTTGAATCCTGGGGGGGGTACGATGAGCAGTTCTTC CSVESWGGYDEQFF
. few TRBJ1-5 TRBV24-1 TGTGCTACCAGTGACCGGGACATAAGACAGCCCCAGCATTTT CATSDRDIRQPQHF
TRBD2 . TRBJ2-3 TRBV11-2 TGTGCCAGCAGCCCCTTGGGGCTAGCGGGAGCTAGCCCAGGTACGCAGTATTTT CASSPLGLAGASPGTQYF
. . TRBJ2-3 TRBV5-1 TGCCCCAACAGCTTGAACGGCAGGGGAAGCACAGATATGCAGTATTTT CPNSLNGRGSTDMQYF
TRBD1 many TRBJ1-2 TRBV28 TGTGCCAGCAGACCCTCGGACAGGGGTGTGGGGGGCTACACCTTC CASRPSDRGVGGYTF
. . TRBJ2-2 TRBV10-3 TGTGCCATTGGTCCGGGACGTAACTTAGGCACCGGGGAGCTGTTTTTT CAIGPGRNLGTGELFF
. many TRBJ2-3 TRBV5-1 TGCGCCAGCAGCTTGGACAGTTTCTCTAGCACAGATACGCAGTATTTT CASSLDSFSSTDTQYF
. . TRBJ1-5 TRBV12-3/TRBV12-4 TGTGCCAGCCAGGGTGCGGGGGCTCAACCCCAGCATTTT CASQGAGAQPQHF
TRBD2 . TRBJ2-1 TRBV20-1 TGCAGTGCTAGCCACGGACTAGCGAGATTGGATGAGCAGTTCTTC CSASHGLARLDEQFF
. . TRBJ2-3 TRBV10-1 TGTGTCAGCAATGTTCAGGGCGCAGATACGCAGTATTTT CVSNVQGADTQYF
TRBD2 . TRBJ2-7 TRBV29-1 TGCAGCATCATGGGACTAGCGGGAGGGCCCATCGGGCAGTACTTC CSIMGLAGGPIGQYF
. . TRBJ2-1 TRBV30 TGTGCCTGGAGCCCTCCGGGACTCATTTTCTACAATGATCAGTTCTTC CAWSPPGLIFYNDQFF
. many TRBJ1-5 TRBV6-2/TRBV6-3 TGTGCCAGCAAGGTTAGGGGGAACAATCAGCCCCAGCATTTT CASKVRGNNQPQHF
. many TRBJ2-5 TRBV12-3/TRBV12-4 TGTGCCAGCAGTTCAGGCAGGTTGGAGACCCAGTACTTC CASSSGRLETQYF
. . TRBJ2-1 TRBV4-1 TGCGCCAGCAGTCAAGTTGAGGGGTGGAATGAGCAATACTTC CASSQVEGWNEQYF
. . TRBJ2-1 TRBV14 TGTACCAGCAGTGCCGTAACGGGATGGGTAACCAATGAGCAGTTCTTC CTSSAVTGWVTNEQFF
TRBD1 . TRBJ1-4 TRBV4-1 TGCGTCAGCAGCAAAGAGGGACAGGGGATGAAAAAACTGTTTTTT CVSSKEGQGMKKLFF
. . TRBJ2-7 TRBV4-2 TGTGCCAGTAGCCAAGTTAAGGGGAGCGGCTATGAGCAGTACTTC CASSQVKGSGYEQYF
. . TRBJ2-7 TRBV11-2 TGTGCCAACAGCTCAAACAGGAACTCCTACGAGCGGTACTTC CANSSNRNSYERYF